The 23 T cell receptor beta chains given below trace back to one sample, sequenced in a study of blood T cell repertoires in COVID-19. Sequenced by immunoSEQ multiplex PCR; TCRdb stores in-frame clones only, minus some. The repertoire holds approximately 54,000 clones, with about four fifths as singletons. Sequenced: peripheral blood. These receptor sequences come from a woman in her sixties or seventies with acute or convalescent COVID-19.

V gene TRBV6-5 combines with J gene TRBJ1-1; D remains unclear. CDR3 size: 15 residues. Germline loops: CDR1 MNHEY, CDR2 SVGAGI. V lost 1 base and J 3 bases, leaving 12 bases between the germline ends. This CDR3 reads CASSYYSQRYTEAFF. The CDR3 nucleotides are TGTGCCAGCAGTTACTACAGCCAAAGGTACACTGAAGCTTTCTTT.

This rearrangement joins TRBV7-9 to TRBJ1-2; TRBD1 aligns across 7 bases. The CDR3 length is 17 residues. V lost 1 base, J lost 5 bases, and 13 bases stayed unmatched. The germline V gene has CDR1 SEHNR and CDR2 FQNEAQ (reference sequence). CDR3 sequence reads: CASSLDGTEGSYYGYTF. The CDR3 DNA is TGTGCCAGCAGCTTAGACGGGACAGAAGGGTCCTATTATGGCTACACCTTC. The entire variable domain, with the rest obtained from reference TRBV7-9 and TRBJ1-2, is as follows: DTGVSQNPRHKITKRGQNVTFRCDPISEHNRLYWYRQTLGQGPEFLTYFQNEAQLEKSRLLSDRFSAERPKGSFSTLEIQRTEQGDSAMYLCASSLDGTEGSYYGYTFGSGTRLTVV.

This chain joins TRBV14 and TRBJ2-5, with 7 bases identical to TRBD1. The CDR3 runs to 17 residues. From germline, CDR1 is SGHDN and CDR2 FVKESK. The junction had 19 bases not matched to a gene; V was cut back by 5 bases and J by 7 bases. The CDR3 loop is CASSGYDPGQPKWTQYF. Here the CDR3 DNA reads TGTGCCAGCAGCGGCTATGACCCGGGACAGCCCAAGTGGACCCAGTACTTC. Full variable domain (outside the CDR3, taken from reference TRBV14 and TRBJ2-5): EAGVTQFPSHSVIEKGQTVTLRCDPISGHDNLYWYRRVMGKEIKFLLHFVKESKQDESGMPNNRFLAERTGGTYSTLKVQPAELEDSGVYFCASSGYDPGQPKWTQYFGPGTRLLVL.

This clone is a singleton in its sample. V and J are TRBV11-3 and TRBJ2-1; 8 bases agree with TRBD1. CDR1 is SGHNT and CDR2 is YENEEA in the germline V gene. The CDR3 has 15 residues. J was trimmed by 3 bases and V by 5 bases; bases with no gene match: 6. The CDR3 DNA reads TGTGCCAGCAGCGCTCAGGGGGCCATCTACAATGAGCAGTTCTTC. Amino acid sequence: CASSAQGAIYNEQFF.

The chain uses TRBV9 and TRBJ2-3; weak D call: TRBD2 (5 bases). V was pared by 4 bases and J by 0 bases, with 9 bases between. CDR1 SGDLS and CDR2 YYNGEE come from the germline V gene. The CDR3 spans 14 residues. CDR3 nucleotide sequence: TGTGCCAGCAGCCTAGCTCCTAGCACAGATACGCAGTATTTT. Translating gives CASSLAPSTDTQYF.

The chain couples TRBV3-1 (or the pseudogene TRBV3-2) to TRBJ1-5; unclear D gene. The CDR3 is 13 residues long. The germline V and J ends were trimmed by 1 base and 6 bases, with 7 bases remaining between them. Germline V gene lookup returns CDR1 LGHDT and CDR2 YNNKEL (reference sequence). The CDR3 region is CASSQVEGQPQHF. Written as DNA, the CDR3 is TGTGCCAGCAGCCAAGTTGAGGGTCAGCCCCAGCATTTT.

The V and J genes are TRBV28 and TRBJ2-7; D remains unclear. V lost 3 bases to trimming and J lost 3 bases, with 12 bases between them. Looked up from germline, CDR1 is MDHEN and CDR2 is SYDVKM. The CDR3 contains 14 residues. DNA for the CDR3: TGTGCCAGCAGTTTTATACCAGGTGTCTACGAGCAGTACTTC. Translated: CASSFIPGVYEQYF.

The V call is TRBV7-2, the J call TRBJ2-5, with a possible D match to TRBD1 (5 bases). The length of the CDR3 is 13 residues. V lost 5 bases and J 5 bases, leaving 12 bases between the germline ends. Germline V gives CDR1 SGHTA, CDR2 FQGNSA. The CDR3 nucleotides read TGTGCCAGCAGCCCCTGGGGCCGCGAGACCCAGTACTTC. Amino acid sequence: CASSPWGRETQYF.

The chain links TRBV3-1 (or the pseudogene TRBV3-2) to TRBJ2-1, with D unclear. The germline gives CDR1 LGHDT, CDR2 YNNKEL (reference sequence). CDR3 length: 14 residues. The V end lost 4 bases, the J end lost 4 bases, and 11 bases lay between the germline ends. The CDR3 DNA is TGTGCCAGCAGCCCGCCCCGCGGATACAATGAGCAGTTCTTC. Translated: CASSPPRGYNEQFF.

The V and J genes are TRBV7-2 and TRBJ2-1; TRBD2 might be the D (6 bases). Germline-derived CDR1 and CDR2 are SGHTA and FQGNSA. CDR3 length: 13 residues. Trimming left V 3 bases short and J 6 bases short, with 9 bases between. The CDR3 sequence: CASSFGGSNEQFF. CDR3 nucleotide sequence: TGTGCCAGCAGCTTTGGGGGGAGCAATGAGCAGTTCTTC.

The chain joins TRBV2 to TRBJ2-1, with TRBD2 matching over 9 bases. The CDR3 contains 15 residues. From germline, CDR1 is SNHLY and CDR2 FYNNEI. V shed 6 bases and J 2 bases; nucleotides not matched to a gene: 5. The CDR3 DNA reads TGTGCCAGCAGCGGTAGCGGGGGACCCTACAATGAGCAGTTCTTC. Translated: CASSGSGGPYNEQFF.

V gene TRBV13 combines with J gene TRBJ1-2; possibly TRBD1 for D (6 bases). V lost 6 bases and J lost 4, with 15 bases in between. Germline V gives CDR1 PRHDT, CDR2 FYEKMQ (reference sequence). This CDR3 comprises 14 residues. The DNA of the CDR3 is TGTGCCAGCAGTCCAGGACAGATTATCTATGGCTACACCTTC. Its translation: CASSPGQIIYGYTF.

A word on this clone: An end of the junction does not agree with germline; a read error may underlie this. For the CDR3, the DNA is TGTGCCAGCAGAGAAGAACGGACAGTCAACTCCTACGAGCAGTACTTC. This sequence encodes CASREERTVNSYEQYF. The chain has TRBV2 and TRBJ2-7; D may be TRBD1 (6 bases). CDR1 is SNHLY and CDR2 is FYNNEI in the germline V gene. The CDR3 consists of 16 residues. Drawing the rest from reference TRBV2 and TRBJ2-7, the complete variable domain is EPEVTQTPSHQVTQMGQEVILRCVPISNHLYFYWYRQILGQKVEFLVSFYNNEISEKSEIFDDQFSVERPDGSNFTLKIRSTKLEDSAMYFCASREERTVNSYEQYFGPGTRLTVT.

This clone was observed a handful of times. The CDR3 here is CASSPPPGQGRGYTF. The CDR3, as DNA: TGTGCCAGCAGCCCCCCTCCTGGACAGGGAAGGGGCTACACCTTC. V usage is TRBV28 and J usage is TRBJ1-2; 8 nucleotides align to TRBD1. This CDR3 region has 15 residues. V shed 6 bases and J 8 bases; nucleotides not matched to a gene: 14. The germline V gene encodes CDR1 MDHEN and CDR2 SYDVKM.

V and J are TRBV9 and TRBJ1-2, with D unclear. The CDR3 loop spans 13 amino acids. CDR1 is SGDLS, CDR2 YYNGEE, per germline. V lost 1 base and J lost 3, with 7 bases in between. Written as DNA, the CDR3 is TGTGCCAGCAGCGTAACCCCGGACTATGGCTACACCTTC. Translated, it gives CASSVTPDYGYTF.

The chain is built from TRBV5-1 and TRBJ2-3, with 9 bases lining up with TRBD2. J gave up 1 base and V 6 bases, and 9 bases lay outside the gene matches. CDR1 is SGHRS, CDR2 YFSETQ, per germline. The CDR3 sequence is 16 residues long. The CDR3 DNA sequence: TGCGCCAGCAACAAATTAGCGGGGGACCGCACAGATACGCAGTATTTT. It codes for CASNKLAGDRTDTQYF.

CDR3 DNA: TGTGCCAGCAGCCAAGGAGGGGGTCAGCCCCAGCATTTT. Translation: CASSQGGGQPQHF. The chain joins TRBV3-1 (or the pseudogene TRBV3-2) to TRBJ1-5, with D maybe TRBD1 (6 bases). V dropped 1 base and J dropped 6 bases, with 7 bases sitting between them. Germline V gene lookup returns CDR1 LGHDT and CDR2 YNNKEL (reference sequence). This CDR3 contains 13 residues.

This chain uses TRBV4-1 with TRBJ1-1; D call uncertain. CDR3 length equals 13 residues. V lost 1 base and J lost 12, with 15 bases in between. Germline CDR1 reads MGHRA; CDR2 reads YSYEKL. The CDR3, as DNA: TGCGCCAGCAGCCAAGTCTTACTAGGGAGAACTTTCTTT. As protein: CASSQVLLGRTFF.

This rearrangement joins TRBV5-1 to TRBJ1-2; D is undetermined. The CDR3 sequence is 14 residues long. Trimming shortened V by 0 bases and J by 5 bases, and 11 bases separated the two germline ends. The germline V gene has CDR1 SGHRS and CDR2 YFSETQ. CDR3 protein: CASSLDPQVYGYTF. Written as DNA, the CDR3 is TGCGCCAGCAGCTTGGACCCTCAGGTTTATGGCTACACCTTC.

The chain links TRBV2 to TRBJ1-6; D ambiguous. The CDR3 spans 16 residues. With 4 bases removed from V and 5 bases from J, the gap between germline ends came to 15 bases. The germline gives CDR1 SNHLY, CDR2 FYNNEI. The CDR3 DNA follows: TGTGCCAGCAGTGGTAATTGGGCAGGTGATAATTCACCCCTCCACTTT. Its protein is CASSGNWAGDNSPLHF. The full variable domain, completed using reference TRBV2 and TRBJ1-6, is EPEVTQTPSHQVTQMGQEVILRCVPISNHLYFYWYRQILGQKVEFLVSFYNNEISEKSEIFDDQFSVERPDGSNFTLKIRSTKLEDSAMYFCASSGNWAGDNSPLHFGNGTRLTVT.

This clone was observed a handful of times. This chain uses TRBV5-1 with TRBJ2-3, with TRBD2 identical over 9 bases. The CDR3 is 15 amino acids. Germline V gene lookup returns CDR1 SGHRS and CDR2 YFSETQ. Losses at the gene ends were 2 bases for V and 1 base for J; bases not matched to a gene: 2. CDR3 nucleotide sequence: TGCGCCAGCAGCTTTAGCGGGGGAGGCACAGATACGCAGTATTTT. Translated: CASSFSGGGTDTQYF.

The chain recombines TRBV5-1 with TRBJ1-1; 8 nucleotides align to TRBD1. The trim removed 3 bases at V and 1 base at J, leaving 2 bases unmatched. Per the germline V gene, CDR1 is SGHRS and CDR2 is YFSETQ. This CDR3 is built from 14 residues. The DNA of the CDR3 is TGCGCCAGCAGCTGGGGACAGGAGAACACTGAAGCTTTCTTT. Residues: CASSWGQENTEAFF.

The chain combines TRBV12-3 or TRBV12-4 with TRBJ2-5; TRBD1 is a possible D gene (6 bases). Deletions cut 6 bases from V and 2 bases from J, with 10 bases between. The length of the CDR3 is 13 residues. The chain's CDR3 is CASRVGQQETQYF. CDR3 DNA sequence: TGTGCCAGCAGGGTTGGACAGCAAGAGACCCAGTACTTC.